This is a list of T cell receptor beta chains from one sample in a study of blood T cell repertoires in COVID-19. Assay: immunoSEQ multiplex PCR; the TCRdb copy retains only in-frame clones and omits some. The sample contains 100,000 to 120,000 clones, around 86% of which appear only once. Sequencing was performed on peripheral blood. These receptors were collected from a man older than 75 with acute or convalescent COVID-19. Each CDR3 is given with its conserved first and last residue.

v_gene: TRBV5-1
CDR3aa: CASSLRQGFYEQYF

v_gene: TRBV10-3
CDR3aa: CAISPGQQETQYF

v_gene: TRBV3-1/TRBV3-2
CDR3aa: CASSRTAQNIQYF

v_gene: TRBV7-2
CDR3aa: CASSLDLAGGGDTQYF

v_gene: TRBV4-1
CDR3aa: CASSQVTGGSGNTIYF

v_gene: TRBV6-5
CDR3aa: CASSLGQGWSGYTF

v_gene: TRBV5-1
CDR3aa: CASSSRLAGGETQYF

v_gene: TRBV3-1/TRBV3-2
CDR3aa: CASSPYLSGELFF

v_gene: TRBV15
CDR3aa: CATSSRTSGSWDEQFF

v_gene: TRBV29-1
CDR3aa: CSVAGQAREKLFF

v_gene: TRBV27
CDR3aa: CASRPQGAGGEKLFF

v_gene: TRBV2
CDR3aa: CASILDSSYNSPLHF

v_gene: TRBV19
CDR3aa: CASSINWGANVLTF

v_gene: TRBV19
CDR3aa: CASSTSSGRNYNEQFF